In this sample, the clone carrying this T cell receptor (beta chain) turned up many times. Its antigen is as yet unknown. The record originates from a study of neurological immune-mediated disorders. General observations from the study: CDR3 amino acid sequences of expanded clones were not shared across subjects, a result suggesting private repertoires in all groups.

From the 5' RACE reads, TCRdb called clonotypes with MiXCR, one entry per CDR3 protein. Among about 82,000 distinct CDR3 sequences listed, just over 2.5% were seen once. The source of this sequence is a woman under 40 with multiple sclerosis. The sequencing sample was made of PBMCs.

The CDR3 is CASSIGLAKTYEQYF. CDR3 nucleotide sequence: TGTGCCAGCAGCATCGGACTAGCGAAGACCTACGAGCAGTACTTC. The genes are TRBV7-2 and TRBJ2-7; 9 positions agree with TRBD2. Trimming cost V 5 bases and J 2 bases; bases outside gene matches: 7. Germline V gene sequence: CDR1 SGHTA, CDR2 FQGNSA. CDR3 length equals 15 residues.